This entry concerns a single TCR delta chain. The antigen remains unidentified. This is likely an artifact of a read error, given a far larger clone one base away. Additional DNA sequences in this sample encode the identical CDR3. This sample was taken from a study of γδ T cells in repeated Plasmodium falciparum infection. Study-level background: Over roughly 640 days, donors received four mosquito-bite P. falciparum NF54 infections.

Flow sorting of PBMC yielded separate Vgamma9/Vdelta2+ and Vdelta2-negative gammadelta T cell populations for bulk repertoire analysis. The V and J ends lost 3 bases and 4 bases respectively, with 32 bases between them. The CDR3 runs 20 residues. Germline CDR1 is GEAIGNYY and CDR2 is EKD. Sequencing covered both gamma and delta TCR chains per sample. TCRdb re-called clones from the multiplex PCR reads via CATT. The sample lists tens of thousands of delta-chain clones; 0.98% were seen once. Notes on the study in general: In Vdelta2-negative, largely Vdelta1+, gammadelta repertoires, repeated controlled infections appeared to drive clonal selection waves. Malian children's Vdelta2-negative repertoires appeared more expanded and less diverse than Australians'.

This TCR was recovered from a pool of human donors (malaria-infected and uninfected, not separated). Sequences were obtained from gamma-delta T cells from blood. V gene TRDV2 combines with J gene TRDJ1, with D perhaps TRDD3 (5 bases). Assignment of the J gene here rests on matching the DNA to germline, because TCRdb gives none. Here the CDR3 DNA reads TGTGCCTGTGACCCTGGAGGTTTTGCGCCAGGGGAGACTTTTGGCGATAAACTCATCTTT. It translates to CACDPGGFAPGETFGDKLIF.